This is a list of T cell receptor beta chains from one sample in a study of molecular identifiers for immune sequencing clone quantification. TCRdb reanalysed the PCR reads using MiXCR and keeps one entry per CDR3 protein. The table lists about 640,000 distinct CDR3 sequences, just under 20% of them singletons, with approximately 0.9% in the top ten. The sequenced sample consisted of naive CD8+ T cells from blood, with Jurkat cell RNA spiked in. All receptors come from a human donor in good health. Some libraries in this study had Jurkat cell RNA spiked in. Each CDR3 is given with its conserved first and last residue.

TRBJ2-1 TRBV27 CASSLTGVHSYNEQFF
TRBJ1-2 TRBV19 CASSMDSPYGYTF
TRBJ2-3 TRBV9 CASSGGRGNTDTQYF
TRBJ1-6 TRBV3-1 CASSQERPGTGTYSPLHF
TRBJ2-7 TRBV27 CASSPGHAHEQYF
TRBJ1-5 TRBV19 CASSSTGGGFQPQHF
TRBJ2-2 TRBV20-1 CSARFGQGAGELFF
TRBJ1-1 TRBV6-5 CASSPIGSNIMNTEAFF
TRBJ2-5 TRBV6-5 CASSLWQSQETQYF
TRBJ1-1 TRBV7-2 CASSSRGLGTEAFF
TRBJ2-1 TRBV4-1 CASSRDRETYNEQFF
TRBJ2-3 TRBV9 CASSVYGGPNTDTQYF
TRBJ1-1 TRBV6-5 CASSYTDRLTEAFF
TRBJ1-4 TRBV13 CASSEPGQGREKLFF
TRBJ2-7 TRBV19 CASSMSRGPDEQYF
TRBJ2-7 TRBV7-2 CASSLSREIPYEQYF
TRBJ2-7 TRBV7-9 CASSLGYTARDEQYF
TRBJ2-7 TRBV19 CASSITGTGAYEQYF
TRBJ2-3 TRBV5-4 CASSLAPQSSTDTQYF
TRBJ2-5 TRBV4-1 CASSPRLEQETQYF
TRBJ1-1 TRBV28 CASSLDRGAYTEAFF
TRBJ1-5 TRBV12-3/TRBV12-4 CASSLEGTRQPQHF
TRBJ1-5 TRBV27 CASRGQGFQPQHF
TRBJ2-7 TRBV30 CAWRYGPSYEQYF
TRBJ1-5 TRBV19 CASSMLGSNQPQHF
TRBJ1-4 TRBV12-3/TRBV12-4 CASSLADKLFF
TRBJ2-3 TRBV4-3 CASSQGVPGATDTQYF
TRBJ2-3 TRBV20-1 CSARAGHIDTQYF
TRBJ2-5 TRBV20-1 CSARDWGPSAQETQYF
TRBJ2-3 TRBV7-2 CASRTGTGFTDTQYF
TRBJ2-4 TRBV5-6 CASSLEAGVAKNIQYF
TRBJ1-1 TRBV9 CASSVGQGDTVAFF
TRBJ2-7 TRBV12-3/TRBV12-4 CASSTSGAGYSYEQYF
TRBJ2-3 TRBV19 CASSIFGTDAQYF
TRBJ2-5 TRBV3-1 CASSVEQGLTQETQYF
TRBJ1-6 TRBV10-2 CASSESIAGTNSPLHF
TRBJ2-1 TRBV7-9 CASSDTSPRDRDYNEQFF
TRBJ1-4 TRBV25-1 CASSAGSELFF
TRBJ2-7 TRBV29-1 CSVEGSGPTGFEQYF
TRBJ2-2 TRBV7-6 CASSLDASGGRIEPRHLSGELFF
TRBJ2-7 TRBV20-1 CSGLSVYEQYF
TRBJ2-1 TRBV19 CASSPISGGAYNEQFF